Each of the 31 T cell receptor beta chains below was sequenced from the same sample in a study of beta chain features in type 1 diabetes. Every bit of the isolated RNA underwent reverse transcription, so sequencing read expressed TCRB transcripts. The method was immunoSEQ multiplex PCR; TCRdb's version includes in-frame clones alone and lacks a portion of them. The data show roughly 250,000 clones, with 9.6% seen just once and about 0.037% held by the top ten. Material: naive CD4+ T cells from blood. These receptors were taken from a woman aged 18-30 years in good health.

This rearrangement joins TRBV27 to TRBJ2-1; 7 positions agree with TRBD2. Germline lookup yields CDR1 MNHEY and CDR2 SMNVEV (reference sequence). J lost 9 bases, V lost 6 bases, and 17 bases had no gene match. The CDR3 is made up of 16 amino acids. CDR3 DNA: TGTGCCAGCAGACCAGAGAGACTAGCTCGATCTGGTGAGCAGTTCTTC. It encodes CASRPERLARSGEQFF.

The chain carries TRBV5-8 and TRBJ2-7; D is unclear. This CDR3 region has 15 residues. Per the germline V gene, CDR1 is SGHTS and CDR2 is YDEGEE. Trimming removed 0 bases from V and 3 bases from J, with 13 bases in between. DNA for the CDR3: TGTGCCAGCAGCTTGGTCGGCGCGGTGAACTACGAGCAGTACTTC. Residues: CASSLVGAVNYEQYF.

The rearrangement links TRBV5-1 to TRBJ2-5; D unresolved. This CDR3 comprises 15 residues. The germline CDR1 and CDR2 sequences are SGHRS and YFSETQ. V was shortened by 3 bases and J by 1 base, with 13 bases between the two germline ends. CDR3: CASSSLGAPQETQYF. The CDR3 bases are TGCGCCAGCAGCTCCCTCGGAGCACCCCAAGAGACCCAGTACTTC.

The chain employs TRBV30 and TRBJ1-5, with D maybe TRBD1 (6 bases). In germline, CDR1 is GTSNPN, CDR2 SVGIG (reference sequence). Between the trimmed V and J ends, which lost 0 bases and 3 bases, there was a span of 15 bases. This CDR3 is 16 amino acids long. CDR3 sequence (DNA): TGTGCCTGGAGTGTATACAGGGATGAAGTCAATCAGCCCCAGCATTTT. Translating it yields CAWSVYRDEVNQPQHF.

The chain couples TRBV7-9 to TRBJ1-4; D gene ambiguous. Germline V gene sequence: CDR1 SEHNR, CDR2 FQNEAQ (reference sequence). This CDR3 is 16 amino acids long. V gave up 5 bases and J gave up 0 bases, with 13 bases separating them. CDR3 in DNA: TGTGCCAGCAGCGAAGCCCAGGTTGCAACTAATGAAAAACTGTTTTTT. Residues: CASSEAQVATNEKLFF.

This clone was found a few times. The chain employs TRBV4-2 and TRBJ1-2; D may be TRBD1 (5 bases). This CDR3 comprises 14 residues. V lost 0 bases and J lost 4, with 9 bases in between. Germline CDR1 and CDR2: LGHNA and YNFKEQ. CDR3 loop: CASSQEGRVYGYTF. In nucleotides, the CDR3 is TGTGCCAGCAGCCAAGAGGGCAGGGTCTATGGCTACACCTTC.

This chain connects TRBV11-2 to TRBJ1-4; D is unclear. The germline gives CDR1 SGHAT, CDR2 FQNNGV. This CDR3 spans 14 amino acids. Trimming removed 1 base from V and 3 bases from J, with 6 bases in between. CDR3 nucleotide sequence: TGTGCCAGCAGCTTAGGGGAGGCTAATGAAAAACTGTTTTTT. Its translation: CASSLGEANEKLFF.

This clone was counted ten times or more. CDR3 coding DNA: TGTGCCAGCAGCAGAAGACTAGTGGATGAGCAGTTCTTC. Protein: CASSRRLVDEQFF. The gene calls are TRBV9 and TRBJ2-1, with TRBD2 as a possible D gene (6 bases). Trimming stripped 4 bases from V and 8 bases from J, with 13 bases between. The CDR3 contains 13 residues. Germline values: CDR1 SGDLS, CDR2 YYNGEE.

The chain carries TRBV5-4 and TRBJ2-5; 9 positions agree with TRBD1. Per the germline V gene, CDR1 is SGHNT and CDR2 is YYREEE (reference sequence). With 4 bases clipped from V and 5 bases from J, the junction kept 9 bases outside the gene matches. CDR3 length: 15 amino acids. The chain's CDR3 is CASSPRDRVAETQYF. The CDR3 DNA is TGTGCCAGCAGCCCCCGGGACAGGGTAGCGGAGACCCAGTACTTC.

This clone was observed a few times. The CDR3 loop is CASSEEHGPPLHF. The DNA of the CDR3 is TGTGCCAGCAGTGAAGAGCATGGGCCACCCCTCCACTTT. This chain links TRBV2 with TRBJ1-6; D is unresolved. The germline CDR1 and CDR2 sequences are SNHLY and FYNNEI. V lost 1 base to trimming and J lost 11 bases, with 9 bases between them. CDR3 length: 13 residues.

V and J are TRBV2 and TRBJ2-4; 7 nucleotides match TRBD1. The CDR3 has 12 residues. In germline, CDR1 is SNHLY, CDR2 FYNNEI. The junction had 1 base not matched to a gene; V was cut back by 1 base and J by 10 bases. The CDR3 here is CASSEDRGIQYF. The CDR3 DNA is TGTGCCAGCAGTGAAGACAGGGGAATTCAGTACTTC. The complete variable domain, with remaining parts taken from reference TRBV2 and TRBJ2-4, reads EPEVTQTPSHQVTQMGQEVILRCVPISNHLYFYWYRQILGQKVEFLVSFYNNEISEKSEIFDDQFSVERPDGSNFTLKIRSTKLEDSAMYFCASSEDRGIQYFGAGTRLSVL.

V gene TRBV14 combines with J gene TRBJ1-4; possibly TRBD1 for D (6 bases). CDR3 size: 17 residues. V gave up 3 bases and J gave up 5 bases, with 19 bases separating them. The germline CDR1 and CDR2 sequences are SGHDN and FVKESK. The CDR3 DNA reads TGTGCCAGCAGCCATAAATTAAAGGACAGACCGAATGAAAAACTGTTTTTT. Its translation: CASSHKLKDRPNEKLFF.

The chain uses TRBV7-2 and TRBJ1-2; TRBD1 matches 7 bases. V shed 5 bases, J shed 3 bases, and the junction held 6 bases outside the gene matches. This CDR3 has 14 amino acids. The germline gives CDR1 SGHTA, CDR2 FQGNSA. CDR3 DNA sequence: TGTGCCAGCAGCCTCCCCGACAGGGACTATGGCTACACCTTC. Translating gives CASSLPDRDYGYTF.

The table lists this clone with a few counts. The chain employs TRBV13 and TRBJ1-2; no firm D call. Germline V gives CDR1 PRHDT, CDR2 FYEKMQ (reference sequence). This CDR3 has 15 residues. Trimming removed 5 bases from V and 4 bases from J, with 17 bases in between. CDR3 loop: CASSLLRAGGYGYTF. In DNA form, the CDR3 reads TGTGCCAGCAGCCTCTTGCGAGCCGGCGGCTATGGCTACACCTTC.

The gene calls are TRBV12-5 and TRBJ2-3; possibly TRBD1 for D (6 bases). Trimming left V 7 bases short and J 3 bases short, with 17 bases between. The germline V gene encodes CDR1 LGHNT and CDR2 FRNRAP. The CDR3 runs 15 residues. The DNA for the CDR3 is TGTGCTAGTGCCCCCCACAGGGAAGGTACAGATACGCAGTATTTT. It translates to CASAPHREGTDTQYF.

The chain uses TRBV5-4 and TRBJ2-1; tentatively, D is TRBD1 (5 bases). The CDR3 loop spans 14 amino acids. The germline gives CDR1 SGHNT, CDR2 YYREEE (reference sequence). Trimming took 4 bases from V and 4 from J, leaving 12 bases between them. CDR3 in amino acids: CASSQGDRYNEQFF. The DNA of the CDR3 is TGTGCCAGCAGCCAGGGTGACAGATACAATGAGCAGTTCTTC.

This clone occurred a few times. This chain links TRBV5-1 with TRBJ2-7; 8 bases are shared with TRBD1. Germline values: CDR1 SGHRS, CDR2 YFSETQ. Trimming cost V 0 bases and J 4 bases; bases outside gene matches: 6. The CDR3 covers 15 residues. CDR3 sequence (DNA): TGCGCCAGCAGCTTGGCAGTGGGACAGGAGTACGAGCAGTACTTC. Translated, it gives CASSLAVGQEYEQYF.

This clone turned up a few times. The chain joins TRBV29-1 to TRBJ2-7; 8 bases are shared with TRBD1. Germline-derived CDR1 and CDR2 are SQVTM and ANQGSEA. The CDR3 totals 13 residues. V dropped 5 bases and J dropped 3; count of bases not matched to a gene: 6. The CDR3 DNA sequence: TGCAGCGTTTCTGGACAGGGTTACTACGAGCAGTACTTC. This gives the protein CSVSGQGYYEQYF.

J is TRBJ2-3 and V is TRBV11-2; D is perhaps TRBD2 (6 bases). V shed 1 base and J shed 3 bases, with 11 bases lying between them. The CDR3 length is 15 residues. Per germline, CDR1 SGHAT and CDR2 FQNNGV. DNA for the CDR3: TGTGCCAGCAGCTTAGCGGGGGTTGCGACAGATACGCAGTATTTT. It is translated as CASSLAGVATDTQYF.

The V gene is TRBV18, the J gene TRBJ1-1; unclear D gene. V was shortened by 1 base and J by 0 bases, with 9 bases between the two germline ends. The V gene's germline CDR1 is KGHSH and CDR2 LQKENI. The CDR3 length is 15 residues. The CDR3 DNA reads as TGTGCCAGCTCACCACGTTTGTTTATGAACACTGAAGCTTTCTTT. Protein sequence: CASSPRLFMNTEAFF.

The CDR3 reads CASSVGDSYSNQPQHF. The DNA for the CDR3 is TGTGCCAGCAGTGTGGGGGACAGTTATAGCAATCAGCCCCAGCATTTT. The V gene is TRBV28, the J gene TRBJ1-5, with 7 bases identical to TRBD1. Germline-derived CDR1 and CDR2 are MDHEN and SYDVKM. CDR3 length equals 16 residues. V lost 5 bases to trimming and J lost 0 bases; unmatched junction nucleotides: 7.

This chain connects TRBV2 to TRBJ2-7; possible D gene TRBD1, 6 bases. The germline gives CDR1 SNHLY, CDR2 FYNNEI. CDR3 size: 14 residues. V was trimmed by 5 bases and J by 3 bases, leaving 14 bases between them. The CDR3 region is CASSSPGVRYEQYF. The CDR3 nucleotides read TGTGCCAGCAGTAGCCCAGGGGTTCGCTACGAGCAGTACTTC.

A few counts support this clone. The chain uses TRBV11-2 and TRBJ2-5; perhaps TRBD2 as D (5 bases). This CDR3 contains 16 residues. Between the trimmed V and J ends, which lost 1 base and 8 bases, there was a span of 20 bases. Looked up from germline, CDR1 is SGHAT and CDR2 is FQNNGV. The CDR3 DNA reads TGTGCCAGCAGCTTAGTGAATAGAGTCCTCGGAGGAACCCAGTACTTC. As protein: CASSLVNRVLGGTQYF.

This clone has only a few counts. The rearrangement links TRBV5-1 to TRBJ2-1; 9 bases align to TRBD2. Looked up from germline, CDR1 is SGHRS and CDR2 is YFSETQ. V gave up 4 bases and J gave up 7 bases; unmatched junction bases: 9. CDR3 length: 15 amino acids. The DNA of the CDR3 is TGCGCCAGCAGCGTATCCTGGCTAGCGGGGAATGAGCAGTTCTTC. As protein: CASSVSWLAGNEQFF.

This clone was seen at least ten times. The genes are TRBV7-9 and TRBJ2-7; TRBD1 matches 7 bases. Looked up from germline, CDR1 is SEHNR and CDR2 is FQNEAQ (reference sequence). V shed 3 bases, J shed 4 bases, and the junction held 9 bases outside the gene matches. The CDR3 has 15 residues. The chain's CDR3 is CASSLTGTAIYEQYF. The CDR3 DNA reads TGTGCCAGCAGCTTGACCGGGACAGCAATATACGAGCAGTACTTC.

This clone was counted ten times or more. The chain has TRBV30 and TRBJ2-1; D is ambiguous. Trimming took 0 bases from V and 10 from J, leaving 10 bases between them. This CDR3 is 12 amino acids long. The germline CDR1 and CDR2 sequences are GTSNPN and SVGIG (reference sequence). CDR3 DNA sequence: TGTGCCTGGAGTGTAACTGGCAGGGAGCAGTTCTTC. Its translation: CAWSVTGREQFF.

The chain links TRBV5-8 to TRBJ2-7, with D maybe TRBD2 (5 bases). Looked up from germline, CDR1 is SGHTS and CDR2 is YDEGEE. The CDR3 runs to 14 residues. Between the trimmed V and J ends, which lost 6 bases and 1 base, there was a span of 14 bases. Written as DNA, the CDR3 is TGTGCCAGCACTCAAAACGGGAATTCCTACGAGCAGTACTTC. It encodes CASTQNGNSYEQYF.

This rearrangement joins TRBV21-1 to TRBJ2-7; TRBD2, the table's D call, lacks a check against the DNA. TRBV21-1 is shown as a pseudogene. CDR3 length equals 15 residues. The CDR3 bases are TGTGCCAGCAGCGCTCCGGGACTACCTCACTACGAGCAGTACTTC. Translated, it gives CASSAPGLPHYEQYF.

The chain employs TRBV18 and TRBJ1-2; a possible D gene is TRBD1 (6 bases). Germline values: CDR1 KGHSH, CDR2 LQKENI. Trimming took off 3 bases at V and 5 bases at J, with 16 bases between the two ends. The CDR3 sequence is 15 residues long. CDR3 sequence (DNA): TGTGCCAGCTCACCTGCGGGGGCAGTGAGGTATGGCTACACCTTC. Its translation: CASSPAGAVRYGYTF.

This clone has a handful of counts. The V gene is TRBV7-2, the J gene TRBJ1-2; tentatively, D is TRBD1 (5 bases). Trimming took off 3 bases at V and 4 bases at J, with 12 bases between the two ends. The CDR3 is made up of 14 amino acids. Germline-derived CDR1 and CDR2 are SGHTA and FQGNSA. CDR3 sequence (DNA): TGTGCCAGCAGCTTTTCAGGGATCGCCTATGGCTACACCTTC. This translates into CASSFSGIAYGYTF.

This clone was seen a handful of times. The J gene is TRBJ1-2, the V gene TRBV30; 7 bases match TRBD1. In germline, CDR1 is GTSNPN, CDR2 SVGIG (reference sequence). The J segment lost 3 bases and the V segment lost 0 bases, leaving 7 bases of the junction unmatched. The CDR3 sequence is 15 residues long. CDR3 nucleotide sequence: TGTGCCTGGAGTGTACGCGACAGGGACGACTATGGCTACACCTTC. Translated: CAWSVRDRDDYGYTF.